This T cell receptor beta chain was profiled in a study of T-cell reconstitution after alpha-beta-depleted transplantation in children. Germline V lookup: CDR1 ENHRY, CDR2 SYGVKD. V lost 6 bases, J lost 2 bases, and 12 bases stayed unmatched. There are 16 residues in the CDR3. The TCRbeta library incorporated unique molecular identifiers. TCRdb reanalysed the PCR reads using MiXCR and keeps one entry per CDR3 protein. Of about 340,000 distinct CDR3 sequences listed, around 10% are singletons. The sequences come from PBMCs from the stem cell graft donor, collected from the stem cell graft. The J gene is TRBJ2-7, the V gene TRBV10-3, with 8 bases identical to TRBD1. This receptor was identified in a human donor who donated a stem cell graft to a child with acute lymphoblastic leukemia. In DNA, the CDR3 is TGTGCCATCAGAGCTACCGGGACAGGTGCTGCCTACGAGCAGTACTTC. It specifies CAIRATGTGAAYEQYF.